This T cell receptor beta chain is from a study of OX40 agonist ivuxolimab in advanced cancers. Measured with immunoSEQ multiplex PCR; TCRdb has only the in-frame clones, and not every one. This table holds tens of thousands of clones, more than 75% found once. Germline values: CDR1 KGHSH, CDR2 LQKENI. CDR3 length: 14 residues. Trimming stripped 5 bases from V and 4 bases from J, with 12 bases between. The timepoints at which blood was sampled were baseline, cycle 4 day 1, and cycle 7 day 1. About this clone: Its antigen is not identified.

General study points: On average, CD8+ T cells showed a greater number of expanded clones than CD4+.

The sample consisted of CD4+ or CD8+ T cells sorted from blood, taken in a trial of the OX40 agonist ivuxolimab. The source of this sequence is an adult with an advanced solid tumor such as melanoma, head and neck, liver or kidney cancer. The chain employs TRBV18 and TRBJ1-3; D gene ambiguous. Here the CDR3 reads CASSDTRSGNTIYF. CDR3 in DNA: TGTGCCAGCTCAGATACGAGGTCCGGAAACACCATATATTTT. The full variable domain, in which reference TRBV18 and TRBJ1-3 provide the parts outside the CDR3, is NAGVMQNPRHLVRRRGQEARLRCSPMKGHSHVYWYRQLPEEGLKFMVYLQKENIIDESGMPKERFSAEFPKEGPSILRIQQVVRGDSAAYFCASSDTRSGNTIYFGEGSWLTVV.